This TCR beta chain was captured by sequencing in a study of T-cell memory formation after mild COVID-19. Findings and limits, study-wide: Some clones that responded turned up in pre-infection memory, which suggests that cross-reactive memory joined in.

Germline CDR1 and CDR2: MNHEY and SMNVEV (reference sequence). V was clipped by 5 bases and J by 3 bases, with 5 bases between them. The CDR3 consists of 12 residues. Comment on this clonotype: Antigen unknown.

TCRdb used MiXCR to reprocess the 5' RACE reads, holding one entry per CDR3 protein. The sample yields hundreds of thousands of distinct CDR3 sequences, less than 25% seen once. Material for sequencing was PBMCs or a T cell subset sorted from them (not recorded which). The TCR sequence derives from an adult woman who had mild COVID-19 (a few samples of this study predate the infection). Cell type and time point are not known. The J gene is TRBJ1-5, the V gene TRBV27; no clear D. The CDR3 sequence: CASSKNNQPQHF. For the CDR3, the DNA is TGTGCCAGCAGTAAGAACAATCAGCCCCAGCATTTT.